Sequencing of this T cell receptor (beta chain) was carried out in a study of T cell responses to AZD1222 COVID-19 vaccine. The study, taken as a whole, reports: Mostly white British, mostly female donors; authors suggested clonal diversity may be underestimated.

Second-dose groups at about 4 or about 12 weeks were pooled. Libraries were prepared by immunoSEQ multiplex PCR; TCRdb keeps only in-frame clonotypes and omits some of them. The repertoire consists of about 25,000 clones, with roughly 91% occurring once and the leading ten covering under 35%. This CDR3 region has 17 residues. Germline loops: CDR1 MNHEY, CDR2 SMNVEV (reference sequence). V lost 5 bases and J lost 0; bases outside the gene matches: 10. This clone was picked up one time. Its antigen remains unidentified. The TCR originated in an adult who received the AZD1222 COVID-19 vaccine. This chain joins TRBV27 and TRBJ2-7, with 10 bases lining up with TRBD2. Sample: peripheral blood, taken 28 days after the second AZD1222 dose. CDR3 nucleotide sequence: TGTGCCAGCAGTCCCAGGTCCGGGACTAGCGTCTCCTACGAGCAGTACTTC. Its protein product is CASSPRSGTSVSYEQYF.